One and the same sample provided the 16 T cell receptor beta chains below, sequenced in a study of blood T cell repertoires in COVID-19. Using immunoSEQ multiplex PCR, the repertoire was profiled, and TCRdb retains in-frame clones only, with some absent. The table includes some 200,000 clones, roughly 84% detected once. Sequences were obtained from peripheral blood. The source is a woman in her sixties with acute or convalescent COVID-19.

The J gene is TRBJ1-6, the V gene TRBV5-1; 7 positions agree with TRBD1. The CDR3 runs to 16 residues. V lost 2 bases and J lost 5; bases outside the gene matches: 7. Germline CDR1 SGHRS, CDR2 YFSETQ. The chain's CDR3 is CASSLDRVENNSPLHF. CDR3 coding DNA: TGCGCCAGCAGCTTAGACAGGGTCGAAAATAATTCACCCCTCCACTTT.

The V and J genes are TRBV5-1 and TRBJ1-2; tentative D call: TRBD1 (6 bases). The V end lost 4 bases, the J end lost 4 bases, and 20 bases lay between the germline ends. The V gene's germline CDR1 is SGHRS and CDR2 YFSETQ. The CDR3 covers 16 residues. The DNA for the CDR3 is TGCGCCAGCAGCGAACCGACAGGTAAGAATATCTATGGCTACACCTTC. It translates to CASSEPTGKNIYGYTF.

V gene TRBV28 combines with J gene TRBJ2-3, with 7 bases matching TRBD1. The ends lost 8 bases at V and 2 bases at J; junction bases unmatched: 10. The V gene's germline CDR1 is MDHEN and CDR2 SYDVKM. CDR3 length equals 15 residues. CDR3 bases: TGTGCCAGCCGTACAGGGGCCCTGTCCACAGATACGCAGTATTTT. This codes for CASRTGALSTDTQYF.

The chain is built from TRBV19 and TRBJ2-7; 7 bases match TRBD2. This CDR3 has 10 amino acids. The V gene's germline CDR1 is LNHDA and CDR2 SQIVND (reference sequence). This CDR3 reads CAAGVGEQYF. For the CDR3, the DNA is TGTGCTGCGGGGGTCGGCGAGCAGTACTTC. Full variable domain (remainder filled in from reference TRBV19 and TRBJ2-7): DGGITQSPKYLFRKEGQNVTLSCEQNLNHDAMYWYRQDPGQGLRLIYYSQIVNDFQKGDIAEGYSVSREKKESFPLTVTSAQKNPTAFYLCAAGVGEQYFGPGTRLTVT.

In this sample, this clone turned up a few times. CDR3 nucleotides: TGCAGCGTTGGGATCGGCGGGGGCTATGGCTACACCTTC. Its protein is CSVGIGGGYGYTF. The J gene is TRBJ1-2, the V gene TRBV29-1; possibly TRBD1 for D (5 bases). CDR3 length: 13 amino acids. The V gene lost 4 bases and the J gene lost 4 bases, with 13 bases spanning the gap. Germline CDR1 SQVTM, CDR2 ANQGSEA.

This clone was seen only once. The CDR3 nucleotides are TGTGCCAGCAGTGATTCTAGCGGGGGGTCTCCAGATACGCAGTATTTT. Translated, it gives CASSDSSGGSPDTQYF. The chain uses TRBV25-1 and TRBJ2-3; TRBD2 matches 11 bases. Germline lookup yields CDR1 MGHDK and CDR2 SYGVNS. Trimming at V came to 3 bases and at J to 4 bases, leaving 6 bases not matched to a gene. CDR3 length: 16 amino acids.

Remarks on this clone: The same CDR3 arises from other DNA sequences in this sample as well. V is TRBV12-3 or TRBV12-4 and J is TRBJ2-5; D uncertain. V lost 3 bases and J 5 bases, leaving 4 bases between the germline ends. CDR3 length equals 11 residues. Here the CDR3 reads CASSFRETQYF. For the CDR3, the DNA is TGTGCCAGCAGTTTCAGGGAGACCCAGTACTTC.

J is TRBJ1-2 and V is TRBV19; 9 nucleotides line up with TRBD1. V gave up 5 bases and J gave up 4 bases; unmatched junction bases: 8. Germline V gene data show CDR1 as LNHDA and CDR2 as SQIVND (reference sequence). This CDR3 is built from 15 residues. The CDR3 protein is CASSPTGGSIYGYTF. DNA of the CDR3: TGTGCCAGTAGTCCTACAGGGGGCTCGATCTATGGCTACACCTTC.

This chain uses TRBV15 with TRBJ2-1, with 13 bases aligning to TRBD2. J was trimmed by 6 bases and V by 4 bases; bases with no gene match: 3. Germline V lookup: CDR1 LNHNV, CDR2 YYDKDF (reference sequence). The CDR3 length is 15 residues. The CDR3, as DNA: TGTGCCACCAGCACGGGACTAGCGGGACGCAATGAGCAGTTCTTC. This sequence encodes CATSTGLAGRNEQFF.

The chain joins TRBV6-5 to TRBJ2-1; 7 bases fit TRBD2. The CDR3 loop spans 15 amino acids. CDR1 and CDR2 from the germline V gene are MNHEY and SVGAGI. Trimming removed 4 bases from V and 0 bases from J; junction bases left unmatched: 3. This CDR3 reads CASSSSGDSYNEQFF. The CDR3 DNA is TGTGCCAGCAGTTCAAGCGGGGACTCCTACAATGAGCAGTTCTTC.

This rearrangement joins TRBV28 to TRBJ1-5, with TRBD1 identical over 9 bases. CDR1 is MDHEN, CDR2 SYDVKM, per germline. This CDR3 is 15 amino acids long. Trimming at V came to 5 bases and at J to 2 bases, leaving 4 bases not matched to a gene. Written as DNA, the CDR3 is TGTGCCAGCAGTCCCCGACAGGGGGGCAATCAGCCCCAGCATTTT. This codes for CASSPRQGGNQPQHF.

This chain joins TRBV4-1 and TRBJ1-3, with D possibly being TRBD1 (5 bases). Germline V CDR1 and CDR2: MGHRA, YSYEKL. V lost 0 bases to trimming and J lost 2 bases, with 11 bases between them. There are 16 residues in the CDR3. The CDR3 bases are TGCGCCAGCAGCCAAGATCCGGGCAGGGCTGGAAACACCATATATTTT. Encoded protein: CASSQDPGRAGNTIYF.

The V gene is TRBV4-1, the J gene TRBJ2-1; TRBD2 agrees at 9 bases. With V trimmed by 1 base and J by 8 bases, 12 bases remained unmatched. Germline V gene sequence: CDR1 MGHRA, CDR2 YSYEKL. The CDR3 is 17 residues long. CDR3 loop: CASSQVYAGGSFDEQFF. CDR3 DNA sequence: TGCGCCAGCAGCCAAGTGTATGCGGGGGGGTCTTTCGATGAGCAGTTCTTC.

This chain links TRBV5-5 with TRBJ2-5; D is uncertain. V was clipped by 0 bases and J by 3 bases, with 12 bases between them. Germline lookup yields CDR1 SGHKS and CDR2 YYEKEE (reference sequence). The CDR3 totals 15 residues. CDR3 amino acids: CASSLGYRREETQYF. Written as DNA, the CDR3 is TGTGCCAGCAGCTTGGGGTACCGTAGAGAAGAGACCCAGTACTTC.

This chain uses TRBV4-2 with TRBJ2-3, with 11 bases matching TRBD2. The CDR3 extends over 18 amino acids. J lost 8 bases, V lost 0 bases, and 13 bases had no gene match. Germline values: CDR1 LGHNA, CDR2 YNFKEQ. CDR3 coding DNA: TGTGCCAGCAGCCAAGAAGTAATCCTAGCGGGAGGAGGAGGTACGCAGTATTTT. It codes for CASSQEVILAGGGGTQYF.

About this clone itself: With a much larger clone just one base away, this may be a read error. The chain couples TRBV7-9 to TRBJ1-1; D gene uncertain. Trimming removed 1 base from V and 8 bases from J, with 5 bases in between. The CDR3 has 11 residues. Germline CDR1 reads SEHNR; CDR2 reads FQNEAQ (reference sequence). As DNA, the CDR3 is TGTGCCAGCAGCTTAGATCGGGAAGCTTTCTTT. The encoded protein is CASSLDREAFF.